A selection of T cell receptor beta chains follows, all from one sample in a study of T cell repertoires in cytomegalovirus infection. Their recognized antigens are unknown. TCRdb re-called the reads with MiXCR, one entry per CDR3 protein. The data hold about 890,000 distinct CDR3 sequences, with approximately 30% observed a single time. The material sequenced was cultured CD8+ T cells from PBMCs, taken from culture after CMV antigen stimulation. The receptors shown here come from a human donor in good health (CMV status not recorded). Some clones in this sample may be carry-over from other donors' samples. The CDR3 runs from the conserved cysteine through the conserved F or W. The D gene is left open where the match is weak. The listing skips clone size in some rows; elsewhere it reads once, few, many or a size class.

j_call v_call cdr3_length d_call clone_size cdr3_nt cdr3_aa
TRBJ1-2 TRBV5-5 16 NA few TGTGCCAGCAGCGGCTTGGACACAGGGACCATCTATGGCTACACCTTC CASSGLDTGTIYGYTF
TRBJ2-3 TRBV12-3/TRBV12-4 13 NA NA TGTGCCAGCGAGGGGGGTCACACAGATACGCAGTATTTT CASEGGHTDTQYF
TRBJ1-1 TRBV11-1 16 NA once TGTGCCAGCAGCTTTAGGCGGGAAAGGGCAGACACTGAAGCTTTCTTT CASSFRRERADTEAFF
TRBJ1-1 TRBV9 12 NA NA TGTGCCAGCAGACCACTGGGGGCTGAAGCTTTCTTT CASRPLGAEAFF
TRBJ1-1 TRBV7-9 16 TRBD1 few TGTGCCAGCAGCTTAGCCCCGGGACAGGCGAACACTGAAGCTTTCTTT CASSLAPGQANTEAFF
TRBJ2-2 TRBV6-5 14 NA NA TGTGCCAGCAGTCGACAGGCGAACACCGGGGAGCTGTTTTTT CASSRQANTGELFF
TRBJ2-1 TRBV7-9 14 NA many TGTGCCAGCAGCTCCGGGGTCCGGCACAATGAGCAGTTCTTC CASSSGVRHNEQFF
TRBJ1-2 TRBV4-3 14 NA NA TGCGCCAGCAGTATGGCAGACGCTTACTATGGCTACACCTTC CASSMADAYYGYTF
TRBJ2-1 TRBV7-2 16 NA few TGTGCCAGCAGCTTAGGAGAGGGGGGCACGGGCAATGAGCAGTTCTTC CASSLGEGGTGNEQFF
TRBJ2-5 TRBV6-8 15 TRBD1 NA TGTGCCAGCAGTTCCCCGGGACAGGGTTGGGAGACCCAGTACTTC CASSSPGQGWETQYF
TRBJ1-6 TRBV12-3/TRBV12-4 16 NA NA TGTGCCAGCAGCCCAGGAAGAGGGACGCTCAATTCACCCCTCCACTTT CASSPGRGTLNSPLHF
TRBJ1-2 TRBV7-9 14 NA NA TGTGCCAGCAGCGACGGGGGGTTCAAGGATGGCTACACCTTC CASSDGGFKDGYTF
TRBJ2-7 TRBV7-6 13 NA many TGTGCCAGCAGCGGGTCAACTTTCTACGAGCAGTACTTC CASSGSTFYEQYF
TRBJ1-3 TRBV6-5 12 NA few TGTGCCAGCAGTTACCCCGGCCGGGAGCTTAGCTTT CASSYPGRELSF
TRBJ1-2 TRBV7-4 15 TRBD1 NA TGTGCCAGCAGCTACCGGACAGGGGGCGCCTATGGCTACACCTTC CASSYRTGGAYGYTF
TRBJ2-5 TRBV20-1 13 NA few TGCAGTGCTAGAGCAGGGGAGGTAGAGACCCAGTACTTC CSARAGEVETQYF
TRBJ2-7 TRBV2 13 NA few TGTGCCAGCACCGCAGGGGACTCCTACGAGCAGTACTTC CASTAGDSYEQYF
TRBJ1-1 TRBV6-5 11 NA NA TGTGCCAGCGGGGGGGTCACTGAAGCTTTCTTT CASGGVTEAFF
TRBJ1-2 TRBV7-9 18 TRBD1 many TGTGCCAGCAGCTTAGCGGGGACAGGCGCACCGGGACCCGATGGCTACACCTTC CASSLAGTGAPGPDGYTF
TRBJ2-5 TRBV12-3/TRBV12-4 16 NA NA TGTGCCAGCAGTTTAGAGTTGGCCAGCTACCAAGAGACCCAGTACTTC CASSLELASYQETQYF
TRBJ1-1 TRBV10-3 11 NA few TGTGCCATCAGTGTTAACACTGAAGCTTTCTTT CAISVNTEAFF
TRBJ2-3 TRBV27 15 NA few TGTGCCAGCAGTTTGGCCTACCTCGGGACAGATACGCAGTATTTT CASSLAYLGTDTQYF
TRBJ1-1 TRBV6-5 14 TRBD1 NA TGTGCCAGCAGATCCCGGACAGGGAACACTGAAGCTTTCTTT CASRSRTGNTEAFF
TRBJ1-2 TRBV15 15 NA few TGTGCCACCAGCAGAGACAGGGGACCCGGCTATGGCTACACCTTC CATSRDRGPGYGYTF
TRBJ2-7 TRBV27 14 TRBD1 few TGTGCCAGCCGTGTGACAGGGGGCTTTCACGAGCAGTACTTC CASRVTGGFHEQYF
TRBJ1-2 TRBV29-1 13 NA NA TGCAGCGTTGAAGACCGGATACCGGTAGGCTACACCTTC CSVEDRIPVGYTF
TRBJ2-3 TRBV28 15 TRBD2 few TGTGCCAGCAGTTTTCTAGCGGATAGCACAGATACGCAGTATTTT CASSFLADSTDTQYF
TRBJ2-1 TRBV6-6 11 TRBD2 few TGTGCCGGGAGCGGGGGGGATGAGCAGTTCTTC CAGSGGDEQFF
TRBJ1-1 TRBV12-5 11 NA few TGTGCTAGTGGTCTCCCTCCTGAAGCTTTCTTT CASGLPPEAFF
TRBJ2-1 TRBV28 14 NA NA TGTGCCAGCAGCTCCCGTGGGACGTCGGGGGAGCAGTTCTTC CASSSRGTSGEQFF
TRBJ2-7 TRBV2 13 NA NA TGTGCCTCTTGGGGCAGAAGCACCTACGAGCAGTACTTC CASWGRSTYEQYF
TRBJ1-2 TRBV9 11 NA NA TGTGCCAGCAGCGTAGGGACTGGCTACACCTTC CASSVGTGYTF
TRBJ2-7 TRBV29-1 14 TRBD1 NA TGCAGCGTTGATGGGACAGGGGGCTCCTACGAGCAGTACTTC CSVDGTGGSYEQYF
TRBJ2-5 TRBV27 15 NA NA TGTGCCAGCAGTCCTGGGACCGCCCTCAGAGAGACCCAGTACTTC CASSPGTALRETQYF
TRBJ2-7 TRBV7-8 13 NA few TGTGCCAGCAGCTTAGAGACTACTTACGAGCAGTACTTC CASSLETTYEQYF
TRBJ2-7 TRBV19 13 NA few TGTGCCAGTAGTATTTTCGCGGGGCACGAGCAGTACTTC CASSIFAGHEQYF
TRBJ1-2 TRBV19 10 NA NA TGTGCCATAGGAGCAGTCCTCCACACCTTC CAIGAVLHTF
TRBJ1-1 TRBV2 17 NA NA TGTGCCAGCATCGCCGGGACGGGACCCCGCGCTAACACTGAAGCTTTCTTT CASIAGTGPRANTEAFF
TRBJ2-2 TRBV10-2 16 TRBD1 NA TGCGCCAGCAGGGGTTGGACAGGCCGGGGCACCGGGGAGCTGTTTTTT CASRGWTGRGTGELFF
TRBJ1-1 TRBV19 15 TRBD1 few TGTGCCAGTATTATGATCCGGGACAGGGGCACTGAAGCTTTCTTT CASIMIRDRGTEAFF
TRBJ2-3 TRBV2 15 TRBD2 NA TGTGCCAGCAGTGCAGAGCGGGGGCGCACAGATACGCAGTATTTT CASSAERGRTDTQYF
TRBJ1-5 TRBV28 16 TRBD1 NA TGTGCCAGCAGTTTTGCCACAGGGGCTAGCAATCAGCCCCAGCATTTT CASSFATGASNQPQHF
TRBJ2-3 TRBV7-9 16 NA NA TGTGCCAGCAGCTTAAGTCTGGGAAATCCCACAGATACGCAGTATTTT CASSLSLGNPTDTQYF
TRBJ2-1 TRBV27 14 TRBD1 NA TGTGCCAGCATTGGGACAGGGGTCTTCGATGAGCAGTTCTTC CASIGTGVFDEQFF
TRBJ1-4 TRBV19 14 NA once TGTGCCAGTAGTACGAGGGTGGCTAATGAAAAACTGTTTTTT CASSTRVANEKLFF
TRBJ2-2 TRBV19 17 NA few TGTGCCAGTAGTACCCACCGGGCGCGGGGCCCTCCCGGGGAGCTGTTTTTT CASSTHRARGPPGELFF
TRBJ1-5 TRBV6-5 14 NA NA TGTGCCAGCCGGGGGGCGGGGGGAAGTCAGCCCCAGCATTTT CASRGAGGSQPQHF
TRBJ2-2 TRBV19 15 NA NA TGTGCCAGTAGTATCGTTAGCGGGAACACCGGGGAGCTGTTTTTT CASSIVSGNTGELFF
TRBJ1-3 TRBV7-2 17 TRBD1 few TGTGCCAGCAGCTTTAATTTACAGGGGTACTCTGGAAACACCATATATTTT CASSFNLQGYSGNTIYF
TRBJ2-7 TRBV27 18 NA NA TGTGCCAGCAGTTTAGGGCAGGGACGAGGGGGGGGGCCGAAGGAGCAGTACTTC CASSLGQGRGGGPKEQYF
TRBJ2-1 TRBV10-3 16 TRBD2 few TGTGCCATCATATTGAAGGAGAGCGGGGGAGGGCATGAGCAGTTCTTC CAIILKESGGGHEQFF
TRBJ2-1 TRBV4-1 17 NA few TGCGCCAGCAGCCAAGATCGATACGGGGAACCCTACAATGAGCAGTTCTTC CASSQDRYGEPYNEQFF
TRBJ1-4 TRBV6-1 16 NA NA TGTGCCAGCAGTGAAGCGTACGTTGCAACTAATGAAAAACTGTTTTTT CASSEAYVATNEKLFF
TRBJ2-7 TRBV5-1 16 TRBD2 few TGCGCCAGCAGCTTGGCCGCAGAGCGGGGCTCCTACGAGCAGTACTTC CASSLAAERGSYEQYF
TRBJ2-5 TRBV12-3/TRBV12-4 14 NA NA TGTGCCAGCAGTTTAGAGGAGGGACAAGAGACCCAGTACTTC CASSLEEGQETQYF